This T cell receptor (beta chain) was observed in a study of cytomegalovirus exposure and HLA in healthy donors. Study-level findings and limits: TCR beta V- and J-gene trimming, according to a later analysis, was linked to a missense DCLRE1C variant. Productive status was seen about 87% or about 30% of the time for most TCR beta V segments in an earlier analysis.

The V segment lost 9 bases and the J segment 5 bases; nucleotides outside the gene matches: 10. The length of the CDR3 is 14 residues. Germline assignment: CDR1 SGHTA and CDR2 FQGNSA. PCR involved 60 Vbeta and 13 Jbeta primers. The protocol was immunoSEQ multiplex PCR, while the TCRdb copy is restricted to in-frame clones and leaves out a portion. The repertoire holds some 250,000 clones, roughly 87% seen once, with around 5.7% in the top ten. A word on this clone: Its antigen is still unknown.

Unrecorded immune exposure was likely among donors, who were nominally healthy when sampled. Sequenced sample: PBMCs. The TCR originated in a woman between 35 and 50 years old in good health and CMV-seropositive. J is TRBJ1-5 and V is TRBV7-2, with 7 bases that match TRBD1. The CDR3 protein is CASHQGGIDQPQHF. For the CDR3, the DNA is TGTGCCAGTCACCAGGGGGGAATCGATCAGCCCCAGCATTTT.